The 22 T cell receptor beta chains below all came from one sample that was sequenced in a study of human T cells and chemical hapten exposure. TCRdb independently ran MiXCR on the RACE reads; one entry per CDR3 protein. The table shows some 84,000 distinct CDR3 sequences, with 10% to 13% occurring only once. Described time point: patch test 3, about 24 weeks after DPC sensitization. Indicated treatment: therapeutic diphenylcyclopropenone sensitization with weekly scalp DPC. Sequences were derived from whole blood, sampled in connection with sensitization to the hapten diphenylcyclopropenone (DPC). The origin of the receptors is a woman aged 45-65 years with alopecia areata. Some clones in this sample may be carry-over from other donors' samples.

The genes are TRBV29-1 and TRBJ1-2, with 7 bases lining up with TRBD1. Trimming cost V 4 bases and J 4 bases; bases outside gene matches: 15. The germline V gene encodes CDR1 SQVTM and CDR2 ANQGSEA. CDR3 length: 16 amino acids. The CDR3 spells CSVGTGLFGESYGYTF. CDR3 coding DNA: TGCAGCGTTGGGACAGGCCTGTTTGGGGAGTCCTATGGCTACACCTTC. Using reference TRBV29-1 and TRBJ1-2 for the parts outside the CDR3, the full variable domain is SAVISQKPSRDICQRGTSLTIQCQVDSQVTMMFWYRQQPGQSLTLIATANQGSEATYESGFVIDKFPISRPNLTFSTLTVSNMSPEDSSIYLCSVGTGLFGESYGYTFGSGTRLTVV.

The chain couples TRBV6-6 to TRBJ2-1; TRBD1 matches at 9 bases. CDR3 length: 14 amino acids. Germline V CDR1 and CDR2: MNHNY, SVGAGI (reference sequence). The V segment lost 6 bases and the J segment 7 bases; nucleotides outside the gene matches: 7. DNA for the CDR3: TGTGCCAGCAGCCGGACAGGGGCTACGAATGAGCAGTTCTTC. Amino acid sequence: CASSRTGATNEQFF.

This clonotype was counted ten times or more. The chain joins TRBV27 to TRBJ1-1, with D unclear. Germline CDR1 MNHEY, CDR2 SMNVEV (reference sequence). This CDR3 contains 16 residues. Between the trimmed V and J ends, which lost 4 bases and 1 base, there was a span of 16 bases. The CDR3, as DNA: TGTGCCAGCAGTTCCGCCCGGATCGGACCGAACACTGAAGCTTTCTTT. Its translation: CASSSARIGPNTEAFF.

The chain uses TRBV20-1 and TRBJ2-3; possibly TRBD2 for D (6 bases). The CDR3 loop spans 14 amino acids. Germline CDR1 is DFQATT and CDR2 is SNEGSKA (reference sequence). Trimming took off 6 bases at V and 1 base at J, with 14 bases between the two ends. The CDR3 nucleotides read TGCAGTGCAAATCTAGCGTCTCGCACAGATACGCAGTATTTT. Amino acids: CSANLASRTDTQYF.

CDR3 DNA: TGTGCCAGCAGTCCTAGCGGGAGAACAGATACGCAGTATTTT. It encodes CASSPSGRTDTQYF. The rearrangement links TRBV6-5 to TRBJ2-3, with 10 bases that match TRBD2. Germline lookup yields CDR1 MNHEY and CDR2 SVGAGI. The CDR3 totals 14 residues. V shed 5 bases and J 3 bases; nucleotides not matched to a gene: 2.

This clonotype has ten or more counts. The gene calls are TRBV20-1 and TRBJ2-3; 11 positions agree with TRBD2. The V gene's germline CDR1 is DFQATT and CDR2 SNEGSKA (reference sequence). The CDR3 runs 12 residues. The CDR3 is CTVAGGFDTQYF. CDR3 DNA: TGCACCGTAGCGGGAGGGTTCGATACGCAGTATTTT.

On this clonotype itself: Given a much more abundant clone one base away, this may be a read error. V gene TRBV12-3 or TRBV12-4 combines with J gene TRBJ1-6; D unresolved. Trimming stripped 4 bases from V and 10 bases from J, with 14 bases between. The CDR3 length is 14 residues. CDR3 region: CASSSFRGKSPLHF. The DNA of the CDR3 is TGTGCCAGCAGTTCATTTCGAGGAAAATCACCCCTCCACTTT.

This clonotype was counted ten times or more. J is TRBJ1-2 and V is TRBV6-1; TRBD1 matches 7 bases. The CDR3 runs to 15 residues. V lost 2 bases, J lost 0 bases, and 3 bases stayed unmatched. CDR1 and CDR2 (germline): MNHNS, SASEGT. The CDR3 sequence: CASSENGQANYGYTF. CDR3 DNA: TGTGCCAGCAGTGAAAATGGACAGGCTAACTATGGCTACACCTTC.

As concerns this clonotype: A much larger clonotype is one base distant, so this may be a read error. This chain connects TRBV6-2 or TRBV6-3 to TRBJ1-2; D unresolved. The length of the CDR3 is 16 residues. The germline gives CDR1 MNHEY, CDR2 SVGEGT. Trimming stripped 8 bases from V and 0 bases from J, with 19 bases between. The CDR3 DNA reads as TGTGCCAGCGGCCCCGGACTCCTTTCTGCTAACTATGGCTACACCTTC. Its translation is CASGPGLLSANYGYTF.

At least ten counts were recorded for this clonotype. The chain couples TRBV5-4 to TRBJ2-3; no clear D gene. This CDR3 is built from 14 residues. V gave up 2 bases and J gave up 0 bases, with 7 bases separating them. The germline V gene encodes CDR1 SGHNT and CDR2 YYREEE (reference sequence). For the CDR3, the DNA is TGTGCCAGCAGCTTTCAGAGAAGCACAGATACGCAGTATTTT. It translates to CASSFQRSTDTQYF.

The chain recombines TRBV7-3 with TRBJ2-2; D may be TRBD2 (6 bases). Germline V gene lookup returns CDR1 SGHTA and CDR2 FQGTGA. This CDR3 comprises 17 residues. The ends were cut back, 2 bases at V and 5 bases at J, with 18 bases in the middle. The CDR3 protein is CASSLGGGAQGTGELFF. The CDR3 bases are TGTGCCAGCAGCTTAGGTGGAGGGGCCCAAGGGACCGGGGAGCTGTTTTTT.

V usage is TRBV7-3 and J usage is TRBJ1-2; a possible D gene is TRBD1 (6 bases). Germline CDR1 and CDR2: SGHTA and FQGTGA. V was clipped by 3 bases and J by 4 bases, with 9 bases between them. CDR3 length equals 13 residues. The CDR3 region has the DNA TGTGCCAGCAGCTTCGACAGGTCCTATGGCTACACCTTC. Translation: CASSFDRSYGYTF.

The chain combines TRBV6-2 or TRBV6-3 with TRBJ2-2; TRBD2 matches 8 bases. The germline CDR1 and CDR2 sequences are MNHEY and SVGEGT. The J segment lost 5 bases and the V segment lost 6 bases, leaving 14 bases of the junction unmatched. The CDR3 contains 17 residues. The DNA for the CDR3 is TGTGCCAGCAGGACGCAGGGGACTAGAAGGTGGACCGGGGAGCTGTTTTTT. It encodes CASRTQGTRRWTGELFF.

This rearrangement joins TRBV11-2 to TRBJ2-1; D perhaps matches TRBD2 (5 bases). The CDR3 consists of 18 residues. Trimming stripped 3 bases from V and 0 bases from J, with 18 bases between. Germline CDR1 reads SGHAT; CDR2 reads FQNNGV. CDR3 bases: TGTGCCAGCAGCTTCTCGCCCTTTAGCGCCCGCTCCTACAATGAGCAGTTCTTC. It is translated as CASSFSPFSARSYNEQFF.

This clonotype was recorded at least ten times. V usage is TRBV19 and J usage is TRBJ1-2; D gene uncertain. The CDR3 contains 13 residues. Between the trimmed V and J ends, which lost 5 bases and 8 bases, there was a span of 15 bases. Germline V gene sequence: CDR1 LNHDA, CDR2 SQIVND (reference sequence). CDR3 amino acids: CASSSDILLGYTF. The DNA for the CDR3 is TGTGCCAGTAGTTCCGACATCCTCCTGGGCTACACCTTC.

This clonotype was recorded many times. The chain employs TRBV3-1 and TRBJ1-2, with 10 bases identical to TRBD1. Unmatched junction bases numbered 6, after V lost 2 bases and J lost 6 bases. The CDR3 is made up of 15 amino acids. Germline CDR1 LGHDT, CDR2 YNNKEL (reference sequence). CDR3 sequence (DNA): TGTGCCAGCAGCCAACCGGGACAGGGGATCCATGGCTACACCTTC. Encoded protein: CASSQPGQGIHGYTF.

As for this clonotype: This may arise from a read error, as a much more abundant clone is one base away. V gene TRBV10-3 combines with J gene TRBJ1-2; D may be TRBD1 (5 bases). Germline lookup yields CDR1 ENHRY and CDR2 SYGVKD. The CDR3 runs to 15 residues. The CDR3 region has the DNA TGTGCCATCAGTAAGTCAAGTGGCAGGGTCTATGGCTACACCTTC. Encoded protein: CAISKSSGRVYGYTF.

This clonotype occurred many times. CDR3 sequence (DNA): TGTGCCAGCAGTTACTCGAGCCCTGCGCGAGAGCAGTACTTC. Translated: CASSYSSPAREQYF. This sequence joins TRBV6-5 and TRBJ2-7; no firm D call. Between the trimmed V and J ends, which lost 0 bases and 7 bases, there was a span of 13 bases. The length of the CDR3 is 14 residues. Germline-derived CDR1 and CDR2 are MNHEY and SVGAGI.

This clonotype was detected ten times or more. The chain combines TRBV28 with TRBJ2-2; TRBD2 might be the D (6 bases). There are 17 residues in the CDR3. The germline V gene encodes CDR1 MDHEN and CDR2 SYDVKM. Trimming shortened V by 2 bases and J by 3 bases, and 16 bases separated the two germline ends. This CDR3 is CASSLGFGLADTGELFF. The CDR3 DNA follows: TGTGCCAGCAGTTTAGGTTTCGGTTTAGCGGACACCGGGGAGCTGTTTTTT.

This clonotype was counted at least ten times. V and J are TRBV6-2 or TRBV6-3 and TRBJ2-1; D is ambiguous. Germline CDR1 and CDR2: MNHEY and SVGEGT. The V end lost 8 bases, the J end lost 1 base, and 21 bases lay between the germline ends. CDR3 length equals 17 residues. The DNA of the CDR3 is TGTGCCAGCCCACCGCGCCTAGAGAGGAGTTCCTACAATGAGCAGTTCTTC. Translated, it gives CASPPRLERSSYNEQFF.

The V and J genes are TRBV7-2 and TRBJ2-6; perhaps D is TRBD1 or TRBD2 (5 bases each). The germline V gene has CDR1 SGHTA and CDR2 FQGNSA. The CDR3 is made up of 17 amino acids. V lost 0 bases and J 0 bases, leaving 9 bases between the germline ends. Here the CDR3 reads CASSLAGAGSGANVLTF. Written as DNA, the CDR3 is TGTGCCAGCAGCTTAGCCGGGGCTGGCTCTGGGGCCAACGTCCTGACTTTC.

This clonotype has a handful of counts. CDR3 region: CASSVNRGPEETQYF. As DNA, the CDR3 is TGTGCCAGCAGCGTTAATCGAGGCCCCGAAGAGACCCAGTACTTC. The chain employs TRBV7-9 and TRBJ2-5; no clear D. This CDR3 contains 15 residues. The germline CDR1 and CDR2 sequences are SEHNR and FQNEAQ (reference sequence). V lost 5 bases and J lost 3, with 16 bases in between.